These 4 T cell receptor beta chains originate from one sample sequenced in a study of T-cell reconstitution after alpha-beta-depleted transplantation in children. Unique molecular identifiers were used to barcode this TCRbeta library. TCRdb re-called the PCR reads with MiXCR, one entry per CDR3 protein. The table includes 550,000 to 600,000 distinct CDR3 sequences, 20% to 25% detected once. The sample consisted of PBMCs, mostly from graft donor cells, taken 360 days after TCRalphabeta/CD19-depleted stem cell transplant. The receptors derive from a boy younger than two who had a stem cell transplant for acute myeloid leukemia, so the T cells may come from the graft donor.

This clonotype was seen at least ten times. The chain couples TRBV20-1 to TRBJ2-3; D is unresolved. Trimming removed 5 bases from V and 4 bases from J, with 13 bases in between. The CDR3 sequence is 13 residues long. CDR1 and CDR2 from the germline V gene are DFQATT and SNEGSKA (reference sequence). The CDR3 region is CSASRPSPDTQYF. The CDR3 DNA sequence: TGCAGTGCTTCCCGCCCGAGTCCAGATACGCAGTATTTT.

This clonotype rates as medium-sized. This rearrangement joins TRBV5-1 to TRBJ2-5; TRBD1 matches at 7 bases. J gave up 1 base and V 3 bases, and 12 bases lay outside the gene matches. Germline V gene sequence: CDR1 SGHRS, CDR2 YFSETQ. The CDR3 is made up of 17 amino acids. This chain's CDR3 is CASSSVRTDRVQETQYF. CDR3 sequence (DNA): TGCGCCAGCAGCTCTGTCCGCACCGACAGGGTCCAAGAGACCCAGTACTTC.

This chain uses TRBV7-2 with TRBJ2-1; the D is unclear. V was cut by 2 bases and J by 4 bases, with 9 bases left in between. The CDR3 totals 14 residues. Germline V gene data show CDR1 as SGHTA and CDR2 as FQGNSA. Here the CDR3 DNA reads TGTGCCAGCAGCTTACAAGTCGCATACAATGAGCAGTTCTTC. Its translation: CASSLQVAYNEQFF. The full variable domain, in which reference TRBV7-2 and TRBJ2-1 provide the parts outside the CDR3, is GAGVSQSPSNKVTEKGKDVELRCDPISGHTALYWYRQSLGQGLEFLIYFQGNSAPDKSGLPSDRFSAERTGGSVSTLTIQRTQQEDSAVYLCASSLQVAYNEQFFGPGTRLTVL.

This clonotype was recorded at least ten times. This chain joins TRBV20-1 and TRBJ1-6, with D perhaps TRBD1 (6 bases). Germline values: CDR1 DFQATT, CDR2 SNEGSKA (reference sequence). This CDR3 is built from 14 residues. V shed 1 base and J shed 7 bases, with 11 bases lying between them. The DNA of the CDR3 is TGCAGTGCTAGAGCGGGACATAAGAATTCACCCCTCCACTTT. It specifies CSARAGHKNSPLHF.